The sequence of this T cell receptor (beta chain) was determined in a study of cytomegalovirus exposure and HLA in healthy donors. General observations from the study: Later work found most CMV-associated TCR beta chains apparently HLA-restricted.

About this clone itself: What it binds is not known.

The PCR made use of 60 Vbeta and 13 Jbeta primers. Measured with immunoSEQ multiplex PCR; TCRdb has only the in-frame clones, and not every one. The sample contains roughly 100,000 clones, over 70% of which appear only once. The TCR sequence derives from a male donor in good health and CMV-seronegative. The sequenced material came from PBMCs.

DNA of the CDR3: TGTGCCAGCAGTAACCGGGACAGGGGTTACACTGAAGCTTTCTTT. It yields the protein CASSNRDRGYTEAFF. The gene calls are TRBV27 and TRBJ1-1; TRBD1 agrees at 10 bases. Germline CDR1 and CDR2: MNHEY and SMNVEV (reference sequence). The junction had 6 bases not matched to a gene; V was cut back by 5 bases and J by 3 bases. The CDR3 is 15 amino acids.